This T cell receptor beta chain was profiled in a study of PD-1 blockade in classical Hodgkin lymphoma (dated by TCRdb to the early 2020s). The study in broad terms: Nivolumab dosing was 3 mg/kg intravenously every 2 weeks, continuing until either disease progression or unacceptable toxicity. The study used CyTOF and TCR beta sequencing to define a peripheral blood immune signature of response to PD-1 blockade in classical Hodgkin lymphoma.

What the research found in general, with its limitations: The study covered only a single clinical trial cohort, and the causes of the repertoire differences, possibly disease activity or prior therapy, were still not defined. Lower diversity was seen in patients whose nivolumab began less than 1 year after ASCT, and these patients were left out of later analyses so that immune reconstitution would not confound the results. Among trial patients, those achieving complete response had baseline diversity similar to that of newly diagnosed patients, while diversity was significantly lower in partial responders and progressors. CD4+ but not CD8+ TCR diversity rose significantly by C4D1 (p=0.0027 vs p=0.16), most apparent in complete responders (p=0.02). Baseline TCR diversity was reported to be lower in newly diagnosed patients than in healthy donors, and even lower in relapsed/refractory patients.

According to the study, the label for this sample's time point signals: cycle 4 day 1 (C4D1), after less than 7 weeks of nivolumab. Relapse after autologous stem cell transplantation had occurred in all trial patients, and cohorts A, B and C were distinguished by prior brentuximab vedotin exposure. Magnetic negative selection with a Miltenyi CD4+ T cell isolation kit was used to purify CD4+ T cells from thawed PBMCs. The trial cohort comprised 60 or so patients with relapsed/refractory classical Hodgkin lymphoma whose best overall responses were complete response, partial response or progressive disease. Single-agent nivolumab was administered to trial patients in the multi-cohort phase II CheckMate 205 trial. Best overall response was determined by an independent review committee according to the 2007 International Working Group response criteria. Trial PBMCs were obtained immediately prior to nivolumab initiation (C1D1) and on therapy at cycle 2 day 1 and cycle 4 day 1. After peripheral blood was drawn into 8 mL Vacutainer Cell Preparation Tubes, PBMCs were isolated by centrifugation and then cryopreserved. Purified CD4+ and CD8+ fractions were prepared only for cases with an additional available PBMC sample. Magnetically labelled cells were removed on LS columns in a quadroMACS separator, and the flow-through was retained as the purified fraction.

Genomic DNA was extracted with the Qiagen DNeasy kit from unsorted PBMCs and from negatively selected CD4+ and CD8+ fractions. TCR beta CDR3 regions were amplified by immunoSEQ multiplex PCR using primers annealing to V and J segments. A synthetic immune receptor repertoire was used to minimize amplification bias, and remaining bias was computationally removed after sequencing. Per the source publication's procedure: Repertoire diversity was quantified as the Shannon entropy index using custom Python scripts. The unsorted, CD4+ and CD8+ repertoires were each analyzed separately, with the exception of combined analyses, where CD4+ and CD8+ sequences were merged in silico. A clone was considered expanded if an increase in frequency of at least 2-fold after treatment relative to C1D1 was found, and a pseudocount of 0.5 was applied to clones undetected at baseline. Singleton clones were defined as clones with 0 or 1 copy at C1D1, and non-singleton clones were defined as clones with 2 or more copies. Clones expanded in unsorted samples were labelled as CD4+, CD8+ or unknown by matching protein sequences in sorted samples from the same patient. Diversity changes from C1D1 to C4D1 were tested in paired samples using Wilcoxon tests. TCRdb stores this immuneACCESS table with in-frame sequences only. Part of the clones is absent; in the studies checked, under half of the shortfall reflects unresolved V genes, and no reason is known for the rest. V and J calls and clone size follow that table, whereas D and trimming were derived from the DNA. For this sample there are 34,000 or so clones; 92% appear just once. Clones ranked in the top ten supply 0.25% to 0.35% of the sample.

The germline V gene encodes CDR1 MNHNS and CDR2 SASEGT. Including the terminal cysteine and phenylalanine, the CDR3 comprises 17 residues. Left in the record is the CDR3 DNA by itself, 51 bases read in frame from the first base. V is reduced by 2 bases and J by 1 base, leaving a spacing of 17 bases between them. Turning to this clone: Its specific antigen is unknown. No much larger clone is present one base from it, and per-base qualities are unavailable.

The V gene is TRBV6-1 and the J gene is TRBJ1-1, with a tentative D gene TRBD1 over 5 matching bases. The origin of this receptor is a human donor with classical Hodgkin lymphoma. Specimen: CD4+ T cells from blood, collected before the fourth cycle of nivolumab. The CDR3 reads as follows: CASSEIFGTFGNTEAFF. The DNA sequence is given as TGTGCCAGCAGTGAAATCTTTGGGACTTTCGGGAACACTGAAGCTTTCTTT.